This TCR beta chain is drawn from a study of cytomegalovirus exposure and HLA in healthy donors. The PCR had 60 Vbeta and 13 Jbeta primers. Source study methods: Around 83 million unique TCR beta chains, about 12 million shared, were counted in a later analysis. Data came from immunoSEQ multiplex PCR; TCRdb stores just in-frame clones and leaves some out. V, J and clone size reflect that table, while D and trimming were determined from the DNA. The table shows 85,000 to 100,000 clones, with 78% occurring only once. Findings and limits, study-wide: Certain sequence variants were highly shared and formed a cluster, and this cluster was likely a sequencing artifact. There were 150 to 200 TCR beta chains listed as cytomegalovirus-associated.

The table lists this clone with a few counts. What it binds is not known. The sequenced material came from PBMCs. This TCR came from a woman aged 40 to 55 in good health and CMV-seropositive.

The CDR3 spells CASSLDSPSSYNEQFF. For the CDR3, the DNA is TGTGCCAGCAGCTTGGACTCCCCGAGCTCCTACAATGAGCAGTTCTTC. The gene calls are TRBV5-4 and TRBJ2-1; D uncertain. V dropped 0 bases and J dropped 0 bases, with 10 bases sitting between them. The CDR3 sequence is 16 residues long. Germline V gene lookup returns CDR1 SGHNT and CDR2 YYREEE (reference sequence).